What follows are 28 T cell receptor beta chains derived from one specimen sequenced in a study of control samples from healthy donors and cancer patients. This table comes from immunoSEQ multiplex PCR, and its TCRdb copy is limited to in-frame clones, with some not included. Of some 150,000 clones listed, 91% were seen once; the top ten hold around 1.5%. The sequencing sample was made of blood. The receptors here all came from a young woman in good health.

The chain has TRBV19 and TRBJ1-2; TRBD1 agrees at 10 bases. CDR3 length: 13 residues. The ends lost 5 bases at V and 7 bases at J; junction bases unmatched: 4. Germline CDR1 is LNHDA and CDR2 is SQIVND (reference sequence). The CDR3 DNA reads as TGTGCCAGTAGTCCCCGGGACAGGGGTGGCTACACCTTC. This encodes CASSPRDRGGYTF. The entire variable domain, with the rest obtained from reference TRBV19 and TRBJ1-2, is as follows: DGGITQSPKYLFRKEGQNVTLSCEQNLNHDAMYWYRQDPGQGLRLIYYSQIVNDFQKGDIAEGYSVSREKKESFPLTVTSAQKNPTAFYLCASSPRDRGGYTFGSGTRLTVV.

V gene TRBV11-2 combines with J gene TRBJ2-2, with D perhaps matching TRBD1 or TRBD2 (6 bases each). Trimming shortened V by 3 bases and J by 3 bases, and 8 bases separated the two germline ends. The CDR3 extends over 14 amino acids. Germline V gene lookup returns CDR1 SGHAT and CDR2 FQNNGV. The CDR3: CASSLRGDTGELFF. The DNA for the CDR3 is TGTGCCAGCAGCTTGAGGGGGGACACCGGGGAGCTGTTTTTT.

The V call is TRBV19, the J call TRBJ1-1; TRBD1 aligns across 7 bases. In germline, CDR1 is LNHDA, CDR2 SQIVND (reference sequence). The junction had 1 base not matched to a gene; V was cut back by 0 bases and J by 0 bases. This CDR3 has 15 amino acids. The CDR3, as DNA: TGTGCCAGTAGTATAGACAGGGGGATGAACACTGAAGCTTTCTTT. It specifies CASSIDRGMNTEAFF.

The genes are TRBV5-1 and TRBJ2-7; 8 nucleotides match TRBD1. The V gene end was trimmed by 0 bases and the J gene end by 0 bases; junction bases not matched to a gene: 8. Germline V gene lookup returns CDR1 SGHRS and CDR2 YFSETQ. This CDR3 has 17 residues. The CDR3 DNA reads TGCGCCAGCAGCTTGGCTTTCGGACAGGGACGCTCCTACGAGCAGTACTTC. Amino acid sequence: CASSLAFGQGRSYEQYF.

This clone occurred once. CDR3 protein: CASSLAGRETQYF. The CDR3 DNA is TGTGCCAGCAGCTTAGCAGGGCGGGAGACCCAGTACTTC. The chain links TRBV7-2 to TRBJ2-5; D not resolved. Trimming took 0 bases from V and 5 from J, leaving 7 bases between them. The CDR3 has 13 amino acids. Germline V gives CDR1 SGHTA, CDR2 FQGNSA.

This chain connects TRBV4-3 to TRBJ2-3, with unresolved D. V was trimmed by 0 bases and J by 7 bases, leaving 8 bases between them. CDR1 is LGHNA, CDR2 YSLEER, per germline. The CDR3 spans 13 residues. Written as DNA, the CDR3 is TGCGCCAGCAGCCAAGAACCAGACAATACGCAGTATTTT. It encodes CASSQEPDNTQYF.

The chain couples TRBV5-1 to TRBJ1-4; 12 bases match TRBD1. The CDR3 has 14 residues. CDR1 SGHRS and CDR2 YFSETQ come from the germline V gene. Trimming cost V 4 bases and J 8 bases; bases outside gene matches: 3. The CDR3 loop is CASSPGTGGEKLFF. The DNA for the CDR3 is TGCGCCAGCAGCCCCGGGACAGGGGGCGAAAAACTGTTTTTT.

This clone is a singleton in its sample. The V and J genes are TRBV2 and TRBJ2-2, with 8 bases aligning to TRBD2. This CDR3 region has 16 residues. With V trimmed by 4 bases and J by 6 bases, 10 bases remained unmatched. Per germline, CDR1 SNHLY and CDR2 FYNNEI. The CDR3 DNA is TGTGCCAGCAGTGGAGGTAGCGGGACGGTCCCCGGGGAGCTGTTTTTT. This sequence encodes CASSGGSGTVPGELFF.

This chain joins TRBV6-2 or TRBV6-3 and TRBJ1-2; tentatively, D is TRBD1 (5 bases). The CDR3 has 13 amino acids. Germline loops: CDR1 MNHEY, CDR2 SVGEGT. The germline V and J ends were trimmed by 5 bases and 4 bases, with 11 bases remaining between them. Here the CDR3 reads CASSHQGPYGYTF. CDR3 nucleotide sequence: TGTGCCAGCAGTCACCAGGGTCCCTATGGCTACACCTTC.

DNA for the CDR3: TGTGCCAGCAGGACAGGGATGGATTCACCCCTCCACTTT. This sequence encodes CASRTGMDSPLHF. This chain connects TRBV7-9 to TRBJ1-6, with TRBD1 matching 7 bases. The CDR3 has 13 residues. V was pared by 6 bases and J by 8 bases, with 4 bases of the junction left unmatched. Germline V CDR1 and CDR2: SEHNR, FQNEAQ (reference sequence).

The chain has TRBV5-1 and TRBJ2-1; the match to TRBD2 covers 11 bases. Germline CDR1 reads SGHRS; CDR2 reads YFSETQ. The CDR3 runs to 17 residues. The J segment lost 8 bases and the V segment lost 0 bases, leaving 10 bases of the junction unmatched. The CDR3: CASSLGTSGSTGDEQFF. CDR3 DNA: TGCGCCAGCAGCTTGGGAACTAGCGGGAGTACGGGGGATGAGCAGTTCTTC.

Concerning this clone: Additional DNA sequences in this sample encode the identical CDR3. The chain links TRBV3-1 (or the pseudogene TRBV3-2) to TRBJ1-3; 9 nucleotides match TRBD1. The CDR3 has 15 amino acids. Losses at the gene ends were 1 base for V and 2 bases for J; bases not matched to a gene: 0. Germline V CDR1 and CDR2: LGHDT, YNNKEL (reference sequence). This CDR3 is CASSQGTGAGNTIYF. The CDR3 DNA reads as TGTGCCAGCAGCCAAGGGACAGGGGCTGGAAACACCATATATTTT.

The chain carries TRBV28 and TRBJ1-6; D may be TRBD1 (6 bases). Germline lookup yields CDR1 MDHEN and CDR2 SYDVKM. The CDR3 has 15 amino acids. The germline V and J ends were trimmed by 3 bases and 6 bases, with 12 bases remaining between them. The CDR3 DNA reads TGTGCCAGCAGTTTGCCGTCCAGGGGTAATTCACCCCTCCACTTT. Translation gives CASSLPSRGNSPLHF.

The chain recombines TRBV11-2 with TRBJ2-3, with 12 bases aligning to TRBD2. The CDR3 sequence is 14 residues long. V was pared by 1 base and J by 11 bases, with 4 bases of the junction left unmatched. In germline, CDR1 is SGHAT, CDR2 FQNNGV. This CDR3 is CASSLVASGRVQYF. The CDR3 nucleotides are TGTGCCAGCAGCTTAGTGGCTAGCGGGAGGGTGCAGTATTTT. The variable domain in full, completed from reference TRBV11-2 and TRBJ2-3, reads EAGVAQSPRYKIIEKRQSVAFWCNPISGHATLYWYQQILGQGPKLLIQFQNNGVVDDSQLPKDRFSAERLKGVDSTLKIQPAKLEDSAVYLCASSLVASGRVQYFGPGTRLTVL.

The chain links TRBV15 to TRBJ1-1; 7 nucleotides align to TRBD1. V shed 1 base and J 3 bases; nucleotides not matched to a gene: 2. The CDR3 loop spans 14 amino acids. CDR1 LNHNV and CDR2 YYDKDF come from the germline V gene (reference sequence). CDR3 nucleotides: TGTGCCACCAGCAGAGCAGGGGGGTACACTGAAGCTTTCTTT. This codes for CATSRAGGYTEAFF.

The chain uses TRBV5-1 and TRBJ2-1, with 9 bases matching TRBD2. Germline CDR1 is SGHRS and CDR2 is YFSETQ. With 5 bases clipped from V and 0 bases from J, the junction kept 6 bases outside the gene matches. CDR3 length: 16 residues. CDR3 region: CASRAGTSSSYNEQFF. The CDR3 coding sequence is TGCGCCAGCAGGGCCGGGACTAGCAGCTCCTACAATGAGCAGTTCTTC. Drawing the rest from reference TRBV5-1 and TRBJ2-1, the complete variable domain is KAGVTQTPRYLIKTRGQQVTLSCSPISGHRSVSWYQQTPGQGLQFLFEYFSETQRNKGNFPGRFSGRQFSNSRSEMNVSTLELGDSALYLCASRAGTSSSYNEQFFGPGTRLTVL.

The gene calls are TRBV6-4 and TRBJ2-1, with TRBD2 as a possible D gene (5 bases). V was trimmed by 2 bases and J by 0 bases, leaving 11 bases between them. The CDR3 has 16 amino acids. The germline V gene has CDR1 MRHNA and CDR2 SNTAGT. CDR3 sequence reads: CASSDPGLSSYNEQFF. The CDR3 bases are TGTGCCAGCAGTGACCCCGGACTGAGCTCCTACAATGAGCAGTTCTTC.

The J gene is TRBJ1-2, the V gene TRBV6-4; 7 positions agree with TRBD1. CDR1 MRHNA and CDR2 SNTAGT come from the germline V gene. The CDR3 extends over 15 amino acids. Germline trimming cut 6 bases from V and 0 bases from J; bases unmatched to any gene: 7. The CDR3 region has the DNA TGTGCCAGCAGAGAAGGGACAGCCACTAACTATGGCTACACCTTC. This translates into CASREGTATNYGYTF.

The chain couples TRBV7-9 to TRBJ1-6; D is perhaps TRBD1 (5 bases). The germline gives CDR1 SEHNR, CDR2 FQNEAQ (reference sequence). The CDR3 contains 14 residues. V shed 0 bases and J shed 10 bases, with 10 bases lying between them. The CDR3 nucleotides read TGTGCCAGCAGCTTAGCGGTCAGGGAGTCACCCCTCCACTTT. It is translated as CASSLAVRESPLHF. The variable domain in full, completed from reference TRBV7-9 and TRBJ1-6, reads DTGVSQNPRHKITKRGQNVTFRCDPISEHNRLYWYRQTLGQGPEFLTYFQNEAQLEKSRLLSDRFSAERPKGSFSTLEIQRTEQGDSAMYLCASSLAVRESPLHFGNGTRLTVT.

This chain joins TRBV15 and TRBJ1-5, with a tentative D call TRBD1 (5 bases). V was trimmed by 0 bases and J by 6 bases, leaving 12 bases between them. Germline-derived CDR1 and CDR2 are LNHNV and YYDKDF (reference sequence). The CDR3 has 15 residues. The CDR3 reads CATSRDRPGFQPQHF. Here the CDR3 DNA reads TGTGCCACCAGCAGAGATCGTCCAGGGTTTCAGCCCCAGCATTTT.

This clone was found a few times. Other DNA sequences in the same sample also yield this CDR3. This chain uses TRBV6-2 or TRBV6-3 with TRBJ1-6; D is ambiguous. The ends were cut back, 2 bases at V and 7 bases at J, with 3 bases in the middle. Germline CDR1 MNHEY, CDR2 SVGEGT. There are 12 residues in the CDR3. CDR3 sequence reads: CASSYGNSPLHF. CDR3 nucleotides: TGTGCCAGCAGTTACGGAAATTCACCCCTCCACTTT.

This rearrangement joins TRBV2 to TRBJ1-5; a weak D match, TRBD1 (6 bases). Trimming pared 6 bases from V and 7 bases from J, leaving 10 bases between. The CDR3 is 12 amino acids. Germline values: CDR1 SNHLY, CDR2 FYNNEI. The CDR3 bases are TGTGCCAGCAGGGATAGGGGGCAGCCCCAGCATTTT. Translating gives CASRDRGQPQHF.

The rearrangement joins TRBV6-5 to TRBJ2-5; D gene ambiguous. Per germline, CDR1 MNHEY and CDR2 SVGAGI. CDR3 size: 13 residues. V was cut by 2 bases and J by 5 bases, with 9 bases left in between. CDR3 amino acids: CASSYRVGETQYF. In nucleotides, the CDR3 is TGTGCCAGCAGTTACAGGGTCGGGGAGACCCAGTACTTC.

V gene TRBV6-5 combines with J gene TRBJ1-1; D is ambiguous. This CDR3 is built from 14 residues. CDR1 and CDR2 from the germline V gene are MNHEY and SVGAGI. V was cut by 2 bases and J by 4 bases, with 11 bases left in between. The CDR3 nucleotides are TGTGCCAGCAGTTACGACCGCCCCAGCACTGAAGCTTTCTTT. This sequence encodes CASSYDRPSTEAFF.

This sequence joins TRBV6-5 and TRBJ2-3; D is perhaps TRBD1 (8 bases). CDR1 and CDR2 (germline): MNHEY, SVGAGI. Trimming took 4 bases from V and 1 from J, leaving 15 bases between them. CDR3 size: 16 residues. DNA of the CDR3: TGTGCCAGCAGTTCCCAGGGGGCGGGGGGCACAGATACGCAGTATTTT. It specifies CASSSQGAGGTDTQYF.

This clone has just a few counts. The chain recombines TRBV27 with TRBJ1-1; 11 bases are shared with TRBD1. CDR1 is MNHEY, CDR2 SMNVEV, per germline (reference sequence). The CDR3 is made up of 15 amino acids. Trimming at V came to 5 bases and at J to 5 bases, leaving 7 bases not matched to a gene. For the CDR3, the DNA is TGTGCCAGCAGTCGACAGGGACAGGGGGGAACTGAAGCTTTCTTT. This gives the protein CASSRQGQGGTEAFF.

This chain connects TRBV19 to TRBJ1-2; D uncertain. The length of the CDR3 is 14 residues. The V and J ends lost 3 bases and 1 base respectively, with 9 bases between them. Germline CDR1 and CDR2: LNHDA and SQIVND (reference sequence). The CDR3 DNA reads TGTGCCAGTAGTATCGGCAGTATTAACTATGGCTACACCTTC. Amino acids: CASSIGSINYGYTF.

This rearrangement joins TRBV30 to TRBJ2-7, with TRBD2 matching 12 bases. V lost 2 bases and J lost 0; bases outside the gene matches: 11. Germline CDR1 and CDR2: GTSNPN and SVGIG (reference sequence). The CDR3 is made up of 18 amino acids. The CDR3 DNA reads TGTGCCTGGAGTATTGGACTAGCGGGAATAAGGAGCTCCTACGAGCAGTACTTC. This encodes CAWSIGLAGIRSSYEQYF.